The 3 T cell receptor beta chains listed next were all sequenced from one sample in a study of cytomegalovirus exposure and HLA in healthy donors. Primers for the PCR totalled 60 Vbeta and 13 Jbeta. The method was immunoSEQ multiplex PCR; TCRdb's version includes in-frame clones alone and lacks a portion of them. The sample carries roughly 200,000 clones, around 75% recorded once. Sequencing was done on a sample of PBMCs. These receptors were collected from a male donor in good health and CMV-seronegative.

The chain recombines TRBV7-2 with TRBJ1-5, with TRBD1 matching 7 bases. The CDR3 totals 19 residues. With V trimmed by 5 bases and J by 0 bases, 16 bases remained unmatched. Germline V gives CDR1 SGHTA, CDR2 FQGNSA. The CDR3 region has the DNA TGTGCCAGCAGCGCCGAACAGGGGATGGGGTTTGATAGCAATCAGCCCCAGCATTTT. This sequence encodes CASSAEQGMGFDSNQPQHF.

The chain is built from TRBV19 and TRBJ2-1, with no clear D. V was cut by 8 bases and J by 0 bases, with 14 bases left in between. The CDR3 spans 15 residues. Per germline, CDR1 LNHDA and CDR2 SQIVND (reference sequence). CDR3 amino acids: CASEGAFGSYNEQFF. In DNA form, the CDR3 reads TGTGCCAGTGAAGGAGCCTTCGGCTCCTACAATGAGCAGTTCTTC.

This clone was detected a few times. The gene calls are TRBV5-1 and TRBJ1-5; D gene ambiguous. Germline CDR1 and CDR2: SGHRS and YFSETQ. The CDR3 runs to 15 residues. V dropped 2 bases and J dropped 2 bases, with 11 bases sitting between them. The DNA of the CDR3 is TGCGCCAGCAGCTTCGGGGTCGGGGGCAATCAGCCCCAGCATTTT. This codes for CASSFGVGGNQPQHF.